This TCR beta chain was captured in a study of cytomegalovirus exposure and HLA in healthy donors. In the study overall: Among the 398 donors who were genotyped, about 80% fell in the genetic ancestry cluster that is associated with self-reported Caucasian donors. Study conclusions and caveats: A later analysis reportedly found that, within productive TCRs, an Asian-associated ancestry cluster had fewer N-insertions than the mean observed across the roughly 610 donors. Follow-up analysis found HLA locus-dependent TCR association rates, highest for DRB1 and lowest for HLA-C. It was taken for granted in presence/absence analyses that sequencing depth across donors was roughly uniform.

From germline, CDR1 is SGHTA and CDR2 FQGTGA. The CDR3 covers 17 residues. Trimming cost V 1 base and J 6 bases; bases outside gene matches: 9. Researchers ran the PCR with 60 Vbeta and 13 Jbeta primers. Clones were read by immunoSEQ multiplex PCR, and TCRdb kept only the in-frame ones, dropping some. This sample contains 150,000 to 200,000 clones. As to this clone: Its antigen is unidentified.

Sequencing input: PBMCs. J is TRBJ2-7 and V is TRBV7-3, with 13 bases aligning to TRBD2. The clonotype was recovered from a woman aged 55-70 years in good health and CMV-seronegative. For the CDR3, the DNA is TGTGCCAGCAGCTTAAGTCCCACTAGCGGGGGGGCGGGCGAGCAGTACTTC. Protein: CASSLSPTSGGAGEQYF.